A selection of T cell receptor beta chains follows, all from one sample in a study of shared clonotypes between healthy human individuals. Measured with immunoSEQ multiplex PCR; TCRdb has only the in-frame clones, and not every one. The data show about 1.4 million clones, roughly 96% seen once. Sequencing used naive CD4+ T cells sorted from blood. Receptors were obtained from a man aged 25-40 years in good health. Both conserved end residues are part of each CDR3. The D gene is left open where the match is weak. Size values are once, few and many counts, or a class for expanded clones, and some rows have none.

abundance: once; j_gene: TRBJ2-3; v_gene: TRBV28; d_gene: NA; CDR3aa: CASSLPSTYTDTQYF; CDR3nt: TGTGCCAGCAGTTTACCCTCCACCTACACAGATACGCAGTATTTT
abundance: once; j_gene: TRBJ2-7; v_gene: TRBV14; d_gene: NA; CDR3aa: CASSWDGGRRYEQYF; CDR3nt: TGTGCCAGCAGCTGGGACGGGGGCAGGCGATACGAGCAGTACTTC
abundance: NA; j_gene: TRBJ2-7; v_gene: TRBV7-6; d_gene: TRBD1; CDR3aa: CASSPTGAGEQYF; CDR3nt: TGTGCCAGCAGCCCGACAGGGGCGGGCGAGCAGTACTTC
abundance: NA; j_gene: TRBJ2-1; v_gene: TRBV5-1; d_gene: NA; CDR3aa: CASSLDTTYNEQFF; CDR3nt: TGCGCCAGCAGCTTGGACACGACCTACAATGAGCAGTTCTTC
abundance: NA; j_gene: TRBJ1-3; v_gene: TRBV4-1; d_gene: NA; CDR3aa: CASRKGSSGNTIYF; CDR3nt: TGCGCCAGCAGAAAGGGAAGCTCTGGAAACACCATATATTTT
abundance: NA; j_gene: TRBJ2-7; v_gene: TRBV28; d_gene: TRBD1; CDR3aa: CASRTGVGDYEQYF; CDR3nt: TGTGCCAGCAGAACAGGGGTAGGGGACTACGAGCAGTACTTC
abundance: NA; j_gene: TRBJ2-7; v_gene: TRBV9; d_gene: TRBD2; CDR3aa: CASTPHGGAYEQYF; CDR3nt: TGTGCCAGCACCCCCCATGGGGGGGCCTACGAGCAGTACTTC
abundance: NA; j_gene: TRBJ2-1; v_gene: TRBV18; d_gene: NA; CDR3aa: CASSPRTRGIPSYNEQFF; CDR3nt: TGTGCCAGCTCGCCGCGGACAAGGGGGATACCCTCCTACAATGAGCAGTTCTTC
abundance: NA; j_gene: TRBJ2-7; v_gene: TRBV11-2; d_gene: TRBD2; CDR3aa: CASSSPGLAGGEFGYEQYF; CDR3nt: TGTGCCAGCAGCTCCCCGGGACTAGCGGGAGGGGAGTTTGGTTACGAGCAGTACTTC
abundance: NA; j_gene: TRBJ2-7; v_gene: TRBV28; d_gene: NA; CDR3aa: CASSLLVFWYEQYF; CDR3nt: TGTGCCAGCAGTTTATTGGTTTTTTGGTACGAGCAGTACTTC
abundance: NA; j_gene: TRBJ2-7; v_gene: TRBV21-1; d_gene: NA; CDR3aa: CASSKATSGSSYEQYF; CDR3nt: TGTGCCAGCAGCAAAGCCACTAGCGGGAGCTCCTACGAGCAGTACTTC
abundance: NA; j_gene: TRBJ2-3; v_gene: TRBV5-1; d_gene: NA; CDR3aa: CASSSKSPGPVPDTQYF; CDR3nt: TGCGCCAGCAGCTCGAAAAGCCCGGGCCCGGTGCCCGATACGCAGTATTTT
abundance: NA; j_gene: TRBJ2-7; v_gene: TRBV19; d_gene: TRBD1; CDR3aa: CASSIRTGSSYEQYF; CDR3nt: TGTGCCAGTAGTATAAGGACAGGGAGCTCCTACGAGCAGTACTTC
abundance: NA; j_gene: TRBJ2-7; v_gene: TRBV7-8; d_gene: NA; CDR3aa: CASSLRGAVSYEQYF; CDR3nt: TGTGCCAGCAGCTTAAGAGGCGCGGTCAGCTACGAGCAGTACTTC
abundance: NA; j_gene: TRBJ1-3; v_gene: TRBV5-4; d_gene: NA; CDR3aa: CASSLGGPGGNTIYF; CDR3nt: TGTGCCAGCAGCTTGGGCGGGCCCGGTGGAAACACCATATATTTT
abundance: NA; j_gene: TRBJ2-5; v_gene: TRBV6-4; d_gene: NA; CDR3aa: CASRGHTVGETQYF; CDR3nt: TGTGCCAGCAGGGGACACACCGTAGGCGAGACCCAGTACTTC
abundance: once; j_gene: TRBJ2-3; v_gene: TRBV5-1; d_gene: NA; CDR3aa: CASSLLADYTDTQYF; CDR3nt: TGCGCCAGCAGCTTACTAGCCGACTACACAGATACGCAGTATTTT
abundance: NA; j_gene: TRBJ1-4; v_gene: TRBV5-6; d_gene: NA; CDR3aa: CATSRRGSYEKLFF; CDR3nt: TGTGCCACCAGCCGGCGGGGGAGTTATGAAAAACTGTTTTTT
abundance: NA; j_gene: TRBJ2-1; v_gene: TRBV5-4; d_gene: NA; CDR3aa: CASSSRSLYNEQFF; CDR3nt: TGTGCCAGCAGCTCCCGATCCCTGTACAATGAGCAGTTCTTC
abundance: NA; j_gene: TRBJ2-1; v_gene: TRBV5-6; d_gene: NA; CDR3aa: CASSPDRDNEQFF; CDR3nt: TGTGCCAGCAGCCCGGACAGAGACAATGAGCAGTTCTTC
abundance: NA; j_gene: TRBJ2-7; v_gene: TRBV18; d_gene: NA; CDR3aa: CASSPGLIYEQYF; CDR3nt: TGTGCCAGCTCACCCGGCCTAATCTACGAGCAGTACTTC
abundance: NA; j_gene: TRBJ1-2; v_gene: TRBV6-5; d_gene: TRBD1; CDR3aa: CASSHPGGAYGYTF; CDR3nt: TGTGCCAGCAGTCACCCAGGGGGGGCCTATGGCTACACCTTC
abundance: NA; j_gene: TRBJ1-3; v_gene: TRBV2; d_gene: NA; CDR3aa: CASSESEGGSRNTIYF; CDR3nt: TGTGCCAGCAGTGAGAGTGAAGGGGGATCCCGAAACACCATATATTTT
abundance: NA; j_gene: TRBJ2-1; v_gene: TRBV7-2; d_gene: NA; CDR3aa: CASSLLPAHSSYNEQFF; CDR3nt: TGTGCCAGCAGCTTATTGCCAGCCCATAGCTCCTACAATGAGCAGTTCTTC
abundance: once; j_gene: TRBJ2-3; v_gene: TRBV11-2; d_gene: NA; CDR3aa: CASSFSRTDTQYF; CDR3nt: TGTGCCAGCAGCTTTAGTCGCACAGATACGCAGTATTTT
abundance: NA; j_gene: TRBJ2-3; v_gene: TRBV5-1; d_gene: TRBD2; CDR3aa: CASSSTTSGTDTQYF; CDR3nt: TGCGCCAGCAGCTCCACGACTAGCGGCACAGATACGCAGTATTTT
abundance: NA; j_gene: TRBJ2-2; v_gene: TRBV4-1; d_gene: TRBD2; CDR3aa: CASSQSGLAGVFTGELFF; CDR3nt: TGCGCCAGCAGCCAGTCGGGACTAGCGGGAGTCTTCACCGGGGAGCTGTTTTTT
abundance: NA; j_gene: TRBJ2-1; v_gene: TRBV9; d_gene: NA; CDR3aa: CASSVAGAYNEQFF; CDR3nt: TGTGCCAGCAGCGTAGCGGGAGCCTACAATGAGCAGTTCTTC
abundance: once; j_gene: TRBJ1-5; v_gene: TRBV28; d_gene: NA; CDR3aa: CASSLGAGPNQPQHF; CDR3nt: TGTGCCAGCAGTTTAGGGGCAGGACCCAATCAGCCCCAGCATTTT
abundance: NA; j_gene: TRBJ2-5; v_gene: TRBV5-6; d_gene: NA; CDR3aa: CASSLEGGETQYF; CDR3nt: TGTGCCAGCAGCTTGGAGGGGGGAGAGACCCAGTACTTC
abundance: NA; j_gene: TRBJ2-3; v_gene: TRBV7-2; d_gene: NA; CDR3aa: CASSLAPGSTDTQYF; CDR3nt: TGTGCCAGCAGCTTAGCCCCAGGGTCCACAGATACGCAGTATTTT
abundance: NA; j_gene: TRBJ2-1; v_gene: TRBV29-1; d_gene: NA; CDR3aa: CSVGNGLANEQFF; CDR3nt: TGCAGCGTTGGTAACGGATTGGCGAATGAGCAGTTCTTC